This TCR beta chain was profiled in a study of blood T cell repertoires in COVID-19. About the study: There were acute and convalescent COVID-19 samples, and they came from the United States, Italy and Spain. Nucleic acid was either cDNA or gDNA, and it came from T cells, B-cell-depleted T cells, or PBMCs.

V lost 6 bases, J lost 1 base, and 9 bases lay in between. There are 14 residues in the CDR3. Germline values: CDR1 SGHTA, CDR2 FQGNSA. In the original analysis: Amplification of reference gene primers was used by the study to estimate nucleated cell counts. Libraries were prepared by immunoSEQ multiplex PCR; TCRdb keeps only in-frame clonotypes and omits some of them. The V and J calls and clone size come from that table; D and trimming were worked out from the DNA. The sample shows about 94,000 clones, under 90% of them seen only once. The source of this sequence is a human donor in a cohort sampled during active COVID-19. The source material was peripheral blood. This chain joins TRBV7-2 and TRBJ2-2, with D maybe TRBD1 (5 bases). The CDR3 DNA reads TGTGCCAGCAGGCGTACAGGGAACACCGGGGAGCTGTTTTTT. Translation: CASRRTGNTGELFF.